This entry lists 27 T cell receptor beta chains sequenced from one sample in a study of technical replicates of blood from a handful of donors. TCRdb keeps only in-frame clones here, not all; method: immunoSEQ multiplex PCR. The table has approximately 52,000 clones, roughly 90% seen once; the top ten hold 3.9%. The specimen sequenced was PBMCs. The origin of the receptors is a human donor in good health. Some clones in this sample may be carry-over from other donors' samples.

The genes are TRBV5-4 and TRBJ2-7; D may be TRBD1 (6 bases). Germline loops: CDR1 SGHNT, CDR2 YYREEE (reference sequence). This CDR3 contains 15 residues. Trimming shortened V by 4 bases and J by 5 bases, and 19 bases separated the two germline ends. In DNA form, the CDR3 reads TGTGCCAGCAGCCCGCGACAGGCACATCCTAACGAGCAGTACTTC. This codes for CASSPRQAHPNEQYF.

The table lists this clone with a count of one. J is TRBJ2-1 and V is TRBV20-1, with D perhaps matching TRBD2 (6 bases). The CDR3 runs to 11 residues. V was shortened by 6 bases and J by 9 bases, with 12 bases between the two germline ends. Per germline, CDR1 DFQATT and CDR2 SNEGSKA (reference sequence). CDR3 coding DNA: TGCAGTGCCAAGTTTAGCGGTGAGCAGTTCTTC. This codes for CSAKFSGEQFF.

J is TRBJ1-5 and V is TRBV5-6; D is unclear. This CDR3 is built from 14 residues. V shed 0 bases and J shed 1 base, with 5 bases lying between them. The germline gives CDR1 SGHDT, CDR2 YYEEEE. The CDR3 nucleotides are TGTGCCAGCAGCTTGGGGGCGAGCAATCAGCCCCAGCATTTT. Protein: CASSLGASNQPQHF. Using reference TRBV5-6 and TRBJ1-5 for the parts outside the CDR3, the full variable domain is DAGVTQSPTHLIKTRGQQVTLRCSPKSGHDTVSWYQQALGQGPQFIFQYYEEEERQRGNFPDRFSGHQFPNYSSELNVNALLLGDSALYLCASSLGASNQPQHFGDGTRLSIL.

A single count supports this clone. This chain connects TRBV20-1 to TRBJ2-7, with D possibly being TRBD2 (5 bases). V lost 3 bases and J lost 6, with 9 bases in between. This CDR3 is 11 amino acids long. Germline CDR1 reads DFQATT; CDR2 reads SNEGSKA (reference sequence). CDR3 in amino acids: CSASRDLEQYF. CDR3 DNA: TGCAGTGCTAGCCGGGATCTCGAGCAGTACTTC.

This clone is a singleton in its sample. The chain recombines TRBV7-6 with TRBJ2-7; no clear D gene. The CDR3 totals 14 residues. Per the germline V gene, CDR1 is SGHVS and CDR2 is FNYEAQ. The V gene lost 5 bases and the J gene lost 3 bases, with 14 bases spanning the gap. For the CDR3, the DNA is TGTGCCAGCAGCCCCTCCGGTGTCGACTACGAGCAGTACTTC. Translating it yields CASSPSGVDYEQYF.

This chain connects TRBV10-3 to TRBJ1-4, with 9 nucleotides matching TRBD1. The CDR3 totals 14 residues. The germline gives CDR1 ENHRY, CDR2 SYGVKD. The V segment lost 4 bases and the J segment 8 bases; nucleotides outside the gene matches: 5. CDR3 protein: CAISATTGGEKLFF. The CDR3 DNA sequence: TGTGCCATCAGTGCAACGACAGGGGGAGAAAAACTGTTTTTT.

V is TRBV11-2 and J is TRBJ1-4; TRBD1 is a possible D gene (5 bases). CDR1 is SGHAT, CDR2 FQNNGV, per germline. This CDR3 is 15 amino acids long. Deletions cut 5 bases from V and 7 bases from J, with 17 bases between. CDR3 amino acids: CASSQNAGTGEKLFF. For the CDR3, the DNA is TGTGCCAGCAGCCAGAATGCGGGGACGGGTGAAAAACTGTTTTTT.

V usage is TRBV5-4 and J usage is TRBJ1-1; perhaps TRBD1 as D (6 bases). The CDR3 totals 12 residues. Germline assignment: CDR1 SGHNT and CDR2 YYREEE (reference sequence). With 6 bases removed from V and 4 bases from J, the gap between germline ends came to 10 bases. The CDR3 sequence: CASKTGTTEAFF. In nucleotides, the CDR3 is TGTGCCAGCAAAACAGGGACCACTGAAGCTTTCTTT.

The chain combines TRBV19 with TRBJ1-1; D uncertain. Trimming took 7 bases from V and 2 from J, leaving 14 bases between them. Germline assignment: CDR1 LNHDA and CDR2 SQIVND (reference sequence). CDR3 length equals 14 residues. The DNA of the CDR3 is TGTGCCAGTATGAGGGATTCGGCAAACACTGAAGCTTTCTTT. It is translated as CASMRDSANTEAFF.

The rearrangement uses TRBV18 and TRBJ2-7; perhaps TRBD2 as D (5 bases). The CDR3 runs 16 residues. The germline V and J ends were trimmed by 0 bases and 0 bases, with 12 bases remaining between them. CDR1 is KGHSH, CDR2 LQKENI, per germline. As DNA, the CDR3 is TGTGCCAGCTCACCACCCGGCAGCGGTTTCTCCTACGAGCAGTACTTC. Translation gives CASSPPGSGFSYEQYF.

DNA of the CDR3: TGTGCCGGCAATAGATGGGGGACAGGGATCCACGAGCAGTACTTC. Translated: CAGNRWGTGIHEQYF. The V and J genes are TRBV2 and TRBJ2-7, with 9 bases identical to TRBD1. Germline trimming cut 11 bases from V and 5 bases from J; bases unmatched to any gene: 16. This CDR3 contains 15 residues. Germline values: CDR1 SNHLY, CDR2 FYNNEI.

By its share, this clone is medium-sized (0.01 to 0.1%). This chain links TRBV4-3 with TRBJ2-1, with D perhaps matching TRBD2 (5 bases). Germline lookup yields CDR1 LGHNA and CDR2 YSLEER. The CDR3 covers 19 residues. Trimming stripped 0 bases from V and 8 bases from J, with 26 bases between. The CDR3 is CASSQETIYTGGHLDEQFF. CDR3 sequence (DNA): TGCGCCAGCAGCCAAGAGACTATTTATACCGGAGGTCATTTGGATGAGCAGTTCTTC.

This rearrangement joins TRBV29-1 to TRBJ1-2; D remains unclear. Trimming shortened V by 7 bases and J by 5 bases, and 17 bases separated the two germline ends. The germline V gene encodes CDR1 SQVTM and CDR2 ANQGSEA. This CDR3 contains 13 residues. The CDR3 region is CSGAGLGNYGYTF. The CDR3 DNA is TGCAGCGGGGCAGGACTGGGGAATTATGGCTACACCTTC.

This clone has a single count. The chain links TRBV6-5 to TRBJ2-7; D perhaps matches TRBD1 (6 bases). The CDR3 consists of 12 residues. CDR1 and CDR2 (germline): MNHEY, SVGAGI. V was cut by 5 bases and J by 6 bases, with 11 bases left in between. The CDR3 coding sequence is TGTGCCAGCAGTCTAGGGGGACGCGAGCAGTACTTC. Translated, it gives CASSLGGREQYF.

The V gene is TRBV4-2, the J gene TRBJ2-2; no clear D. The V end was cut by 2 bases, the J end by 2 bases, with 9 bases between. Germline CDR1 is LGHNA and CDR2 is YNFKEQ. The CDR3 contains 15 residues. The CDR3, as DNA: TGTGCCAGCAGCCAACGGCTACTAAACACCGGGGAGCTGTTTTTT. As protein: CASSQRLLNTGELFF.

This sequence joins TRBV5-5 and TRBJ1-1, with D uncertain. CDR3 length: 15 residues. V lost 5 bases and J 2 bases, leaving 16 bases between the germline ends. Germline values: CDR1 SGHKS, CDR2 YYEKEE (reference sequence). The CDR3 protein is CASRRGDGSNTEAFF. Written as DNA, the CDR3 is TGTGCCAGCAGGCGAGGAGACGGTTCAAACACTGAAGCTTTCTTT. The variable domain in full, completed from reference TRBV5-5 and TRBJ1-1, reads DAGVTQSPTHLIKTRGQQVTLRCSPISGHKSVSWYQQVLGQGPQFIFQYYEKEERGRGNFPDRFSARQFPNYSSELNVNALLLGDSALYLCASRRGDGSNTEAFFGQGTRLTVV.

The chain has TRBV7-2 and TRBJ1-1, with 8 bases that match TRBD1. This CDR3 comprises 15 residues. V was pared by 2 bases and J by 1 base, with 3 bases of the junction left unmatched. The germline gives CDR1 SGHTA, CDR2 FQGNSA. The CDR3 DNA reads as TGTGCCAGCAGCTTACTTGGACAGGGGAACACTGAAGCTTTCTTT. This codes for CASSLLGQGNTEAFF.

This chain joins TRBV2 and TRBJ1-2; unclear D gene. Germline V gives CDR1 SNHLY, CDR2 FYNNEI. There are 13 residues in the CDR3. The V end was cut by 4 bases, the J end by 3 bases, with 9 bases between. The CDR3 loop reads CASSVGEDYGYTF. The DNA for the CDR3 is TGTGCCAGCAGTGTCGGGGAGGACTATGGCTACACCTTC.

The chain combines TRBV9 with TRBJ1-1; 9 nucleotides align to TRBD1. Germline lookup yields CDR1 SGDLS and CDR2 YYNGEE. This CDR3 is 13 amino acids long. Trimming took 3 bases from V and 8 from J; bases not matched to a gene: 5. CDR3: CASSAGTGKEAFF. The CDR3 DNA is TGTGCCAGCAGCGCTGGGACAGGGAAAGAAGCTTTCTTT.

This clone has only a few counts. This sequence joins TRBV30 and TRBJ1-6; 7 positions match TRBD1. J lost 4 bases, V lost 4 bases, and 4 bases had no gene match. The CDR3 contains 14 residues. Germline lookup yields CDR1 GTSNPN and CDR2 SVGIG (reference sequence). CDR3 sequence: CAWMAGQYNSPLHF. The CDR3 coding sequence is TGTGCCTGGATGGCGGGACAGTATAATTCACCCCTCCACTTT.

The chain uses TRBV6-6 and TRBJ1-5, with D tentatively TRBD1 (5 bases). The CDR3 extends over 16 amino acids. The ends were cut back, 2 bases at V and 3 bases at J, with 14 bases in the middle. Per germline, CDR1 MNHNY and CDR2 SVGAGI (reference sequence). CDR3 amino acids: CASSYGAATYNQPQHF. The CDR3 DNA reads TGTGCCAGCAGTTACGGGGCAGCCACGTACAATCAGCCCCAGCATTTT.

V and J are TRBV5-1 and TRBJ1-6; 12 bases agree with TRBD1. Germline-derived CDR1 and CDR2 are SGHRS and YFSETQ. The CDR3 contains 17 residues. Trimming took 4 bases from V and 6 from J; bases not matched to a gene: 8. In nucleotides, the CDR3 is TGCGCCAGCAGCACTAAGGGACAGGGGGCGTTTAATTCACCCCTCCACTTT. This sequence encodes CASSTKGQGAFNSPLHF.

This clone was counted a single time. The chain couples TRBV7-2 to TRBJ2-3; 8 bases agree with TRBD1. The CDR3 covers 16 residues. Germline V gene data show CDR1 as SGHTA and CDR2 as FQGNSA. Trimming at V came to 1 base and at J to 5 bases, leaving 8 bases not matched to a gene. The CDR3 is CASSLGGQGFLDTQYF. The CDR3 DNA follows: TGTGCCAGCAGCTTAGGTGGACAGGGATTTTTAGATACGCAGTATTTT.

This chain links TRBV30 with TRBJ1-2; tentatively, D is TRBD1 (6 bases). The CDR3 covers 14 residues. Trimming pared 0 bases from V and 8 bases from J, leaving 16 bases between. The germline CDR1 and CDR2 sequences are GTSNPN and SVGIG (reference sequence). The CDR3 loop is CAWSVPGGTGGYTF. Written as DNA, the CDR3 is TGTGCCTGGAGTGTACCGGGGGGCACGGGCGGCTACACCTTC.

The chain's CDR3 is CASSSNSGRASEQYF. The DNA of the CDR3 is TGTGCCAGCAGCTCAAATAGCGGGAGGGCCTCCGAGCAGTACTTC. J is TRBJ2-7 and V is TRBV7-9, with TRBD2 identical over 11 bases. J lost 6 bases, V lost 4 bases, and 8 bases had no gene match. This CDR3 comprises 15 residues. The V gene's germline CDR1 is SEHNR and CDR2 FQNEAQ (reference sequence).

The chain is built from TRBV7-3 and TRBJ2-1, with 8 nucleotides matching TRBD2. V shed 4 bases and J 3 bases; nucleotides not matched to a gene: 5. Germline V gene sequence: CDR1 SGHTA, CDR2 FQGTGA. This CDR3 spans 15 amino acids. The chain's CDR3 is CASSWSGGFYNEQFF. In nucleotides, the CDR3 is TGTGCCAGCAGCTGGAGCGGGGGATTCTACAATGAGCAGTTCTTC.

This rearrangement joins TRBV6-6 to TRBJ1-1; D might be TRBD1 (6 bases). This CDR3 contains 13 residues. The V end lost 5 bases, the J end lost 5 bases, and 12 bases lay between the germline ends. Germline V gene data show CDR1 as MNHNY and CDR2 as SVGAGI (reference sequence). The CDR3 DNA reads as TGTGCCAGCAGTCAGAAACAGGGAACTGAAGCTTTCTTT. Translating gives CASSQKQGTEAFF.